A selection of T cell receptor beta chains follows, all from one sample in a study of T cell responses to AZD1222 COVID-19 vaccine. Profiling relied on immunoSEQ multiplex PCR, and the TCRdb table lists in-frame clones only, not all of them. The table has about 110,000 clones, roughly 87% seen once. Sequenced material: peripheral blood, taken on day 0 of AZD1222 vaccination. The receptors were sampled from an adult in good health. Each CDR3 is given with its conserved first and last residue. A D gene is named only where the DNA matches it firmly. Rows give clone size only sometimes, using once, few, many, or a class for an expanded clone.

d_call j_call clone_size v_call cdr3_nt cdr3_aa
- TRBJ2-5 - TRBV7-9 TGTGCCAGCAGCTCGAGAACGCGGGCTGAGACCCAGTACTTC CASSSRTRAETQYF
TRBD1 TRBJ2-7 - TRBV11-2 TGTGCCAGCAGCTTTACCGGGACAGGGTTCAACGAGCAGTACTTC CASSFTGTGFNEQYF
- TRBJ2-7 - TRBV4-3 TGCGCCAGCAGCCAAGATGTTGGGGGGCCCTACGAGCAGTACTTC CASSQDVGGPYEQYF
TRBD2 TRBJ2-1 - TRBV6-5 TGTGCCAGCAGCTTGACTAGCGGGACGTACAATGAGCAGTTCTTC CASSLTSGTYNEQFF
- TRBJ2-3 - TRBV30 TGTGCCTGGAGTAAAGAAACCACAGATACGCAGTATTTT CAWSKETTDTQYF
TRBD2 TRBJ2-7 - TRBV7-9 TGTGCCAGCAGCTCTTGGCGGGGGGCTTCCTACGAGCAGTACTTC CASSSWRGASYEQYF
TRBD2 TRBJ2-5 - TRBV4-1 TGCGCCAGCAGCCAAGATCCTAGCGGGGGGGTCAGAGTGACCCAGTACTTC CASSQDPSGGVRVTQYF
TRBD1 TRBJ2-5 - TRBV30 TGTGCCGCCCTGGTCCGGGACAGAGGAGAGACCCAGTACTTC CAALVRDRGETQYF
TRBD2 TRBJ2-7 few TRBV2 TGTGCCAGCGGGTCGGGGGGTGGCGAGCAGTACTTC CASGSGGGEQYF
- TRBJ1-1 - TRBV7-8 TGTGCCAGCAGGGGGGGGGCTACTGAAGCTTTCTTT CASRGGATEAFF
TRBD1 TRBJ2-2 - TRBV7-3 TGTGCCAGCAGCCGACAGGGGACCGGGGAGCTGTTTTTT CASSRQGTGELFF
- TRBJ2-5 once TRBV3-1/TRBV3-2 TGTGCCAGCGCTTTGCGGGAAGAGACCCAGTACTTC CASALREETQYF
- TRBJ2-1 - TRBV3-1/TRBV3-2 TGTGCCAGCAGCCAAGAAGGAATTTCACTCTCCTACAATGAGCAGTTCTTC CASSQEGISLSYNEQFF
- TRBJ1-3 - TRBV7-6 TGTGCCAGCAGCCCCGGAACGTCCTCTGGAAACACCATATATTTT CASSPGTSSGNTIYF